This T cell receptor (beta chain) was sequenced in a study of T cells in Graves' hyperthyroidism and ophthalmopathy (dated by TCRdb to the late 2010s). A note on the overall study: Peripheral blood samples were taken at initial diagnosis, before any treatment was given. After sampling, hyperthyroidism patients received methimazole starting at 30 mg daily, and ophthalmopathy patients received high-dose intravenous methylprednisolone. TCR Vbeta CDR3 sequencing of approximately 140 peripheral blood samples (43 ophthalmopathy, about 74 hyperthyroidism and around 17 progressor patients) is reported in the paper. To identify TCR V-J signatures that set the groups apart, the researchers used a discovery cohort of more than 95 patients, made up of fewer than 50 with Graves' ophthalmopathy and approximately 57 with stable Graves' hyperthyroidism. Whether ophthalmopathy could be predicted prospectively was tested in an independent validation cohort made up of fewer than 20 hyperthyroidism patients plus 17 patients who later progressed to ophthalmopathy. The 100 or so discovery patients were randomly split 7:3 into training and test sets. The study also compared thyroid tissue and blood T-cell repertoires from more than five Graves' hyperthyroidism patients.

The TCR beta CDR3 regions were amplified from the RNA transcripts. For the first round of RT-PCR on the TCR CDR3, the HTBI primer set was used together with the Qiagen OneStep RT-PCR kit. Libraries were constructed in a second round of multiplex PCR, after which size selection and purification were performed. The libraries were sequenced on an Illumina HiSeq2000 using paired-end 100 bp reads. Per the authors' processing: SOAPnuke was used to process the raw data, throwing out any read that contained adapters or uncalled bases, had a mean Phred below 15, or lacked an exact constant-primer or identifier match. COPE v1.2.5 was used to merge high-quality paired reads, and clonotypes were defined as unique nucleotide sequences. Clonotypes were aligned to IMGT TRBV, TRBD and TRBJ reference segments using MiTCR v1.1. Analysis was restricted to V-J combinations with a frequency above 0.0001, which covered just over 98% of repertoires. The TCS score was defined as F50 (clonal expansion) divided by E x V (chaos), with BLOSUM62-based TCRdist calculated between CDR3 peptides within each V-J. Welch's t-statistics and random forest reduced around 510 V-J features to around 14, which were used in a naive Bayes classifier (R e1071). TCRdb redid the processing of the public reads, applying fastp at Q25 and MiXCR, and retained in-frame beta chains. Every distinct CDR3 protein forms one entry, paired with its most common genes and DNA. It is TCRdb's table, rather than the study itself, that gives the V and J calls and clone size. This sample is represented by approximately 430,000 distinct CDR3 sequences; around 15% of them were singletons. Of the sample, roughly an eighth falls within the top ten clones.

Ophthalmopathy patients had moderately to severely active disease, Clinical Activity Score of at least 3, NOSPECS grade of at least 4, and duration under 3 months. Exclusion was applied to patients with uncontrolled infections, other autoimmune diseases, pregnancy or lactation. Diagnoses relied on clinical symptoms, serum thyroxine and TRAb, thyroid ultrasound and orbital computed tomography. Ficoll-Paque density gradient centrifugation was used to isolate PBMCs from about 10 ml of fresh peripheral blood. Total RNA was extracted with Trizol reagent, and quality was checked on an Agilent 2100 Bioanalyzer. In its sample, this clonotype was seen a few times. The antigen it binds to is not known. There are no base qualities to consult, and no much larger clone falls within one base. Overall results and qualifications from the work: In validation, the model predicted progression to ophthalmopathy with just under 71% sensitivity and less than 75% specificity, a median of 6.5 months before onset. Ophthalmopathy was separated from stable hyperthyroidism by a 13 V-J signature model, with 85% to 90% sensitivity and about 81% specificity obtained in cross-validation and 80%/75% obtained in testing. Most expanded thyroid clonotypes (frequency above 0.001) were also detected in blood, suggesting blood repertoires may reflect thyroid immune responses. Sample size was not statistically predetermined, and blinding of investigators to group allocation was not performed.

The sequenced material came from blood. The sequence was collected from a man aged 18 to 29 with Graves' ophthalmopathy.

The CDR3 has the sequence CAISEARGGNQPQHF. The sequence in DNA is TGTGCCATCAGTGAGGCCAGGGGCGGCAATCAGCCCCAGCATTTT. The sequence joins TRBV10-3 to TRBJ1-5; TRBD1 is perhaps the D gene, given 6 matching bases. From a lookup of the germline V gene, CDR1 and CDR2 are ENHRY and SYGVKD. Spanning cysteine to phenylalanine, the CDR3 consists of 15 amino acids. Here the CDR3 DNA is all that survives: 45 bases in frame from base 1. The junction carries 10 bases between V and J, which are trimmed by 2 bases and 2 bases respectively.